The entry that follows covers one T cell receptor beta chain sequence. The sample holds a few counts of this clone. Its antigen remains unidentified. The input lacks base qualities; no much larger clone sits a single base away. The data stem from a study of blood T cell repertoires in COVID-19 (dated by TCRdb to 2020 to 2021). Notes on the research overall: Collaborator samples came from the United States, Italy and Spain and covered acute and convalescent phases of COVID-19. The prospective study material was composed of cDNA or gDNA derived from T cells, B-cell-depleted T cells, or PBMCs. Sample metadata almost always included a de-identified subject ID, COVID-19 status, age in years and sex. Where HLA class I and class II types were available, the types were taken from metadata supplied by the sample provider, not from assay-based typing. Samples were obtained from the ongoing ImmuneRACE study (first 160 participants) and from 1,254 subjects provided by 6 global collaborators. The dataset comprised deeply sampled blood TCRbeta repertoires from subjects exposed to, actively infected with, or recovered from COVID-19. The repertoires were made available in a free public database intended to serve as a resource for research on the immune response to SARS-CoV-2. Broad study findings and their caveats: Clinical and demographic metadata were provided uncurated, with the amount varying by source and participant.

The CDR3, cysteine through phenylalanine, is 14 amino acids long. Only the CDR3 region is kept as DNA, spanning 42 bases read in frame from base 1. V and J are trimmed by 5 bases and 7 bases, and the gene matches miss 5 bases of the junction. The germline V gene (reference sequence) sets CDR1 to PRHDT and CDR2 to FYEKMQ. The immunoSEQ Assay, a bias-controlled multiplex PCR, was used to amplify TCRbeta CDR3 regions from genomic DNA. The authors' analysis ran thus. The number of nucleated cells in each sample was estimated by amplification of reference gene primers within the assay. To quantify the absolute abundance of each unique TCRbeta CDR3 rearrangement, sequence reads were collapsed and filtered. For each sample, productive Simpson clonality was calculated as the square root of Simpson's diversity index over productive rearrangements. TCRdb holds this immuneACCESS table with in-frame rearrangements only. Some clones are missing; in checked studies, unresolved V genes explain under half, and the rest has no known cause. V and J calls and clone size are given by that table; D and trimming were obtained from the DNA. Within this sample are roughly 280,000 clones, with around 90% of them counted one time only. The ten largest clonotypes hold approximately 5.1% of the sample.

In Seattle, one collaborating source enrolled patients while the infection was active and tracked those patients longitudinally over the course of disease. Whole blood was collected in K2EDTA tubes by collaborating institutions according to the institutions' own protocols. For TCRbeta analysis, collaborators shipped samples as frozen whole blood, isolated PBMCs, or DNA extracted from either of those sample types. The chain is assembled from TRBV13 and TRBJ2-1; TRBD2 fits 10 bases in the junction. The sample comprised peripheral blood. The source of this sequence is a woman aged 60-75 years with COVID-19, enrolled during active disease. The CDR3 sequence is CASSDRTSGNEQFF. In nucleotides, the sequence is TGTGCCAGCAGCGACCGGACTAGCGGAAATGAGCAGTTCTTC.